This T cell receptor (beta chain) was captured in a study of identical twins. Study-wide points: In cord blood, abundant beta clonotypes had fewer insertions; memory showed no trend. Out-of-frame alpha sequences shared by twins showed excess low generation probability.

V was trimmed by 7 bases and J by 5 bases, leaving 9 bases between them. Germline values: CDR1 SQVTM, CDR2 ANQGSEA. This CDR3 comprises 11 residues. This clonotype was detected only once. Its target is not known. In TCRdb, the 5' RACE reads were re-called with MiXCR into one record per CDR3 protein. The profile shows fewer than 20,000 distinct CDR3 sequences, 69% of them singletons. Everyone who gave samples was a healthy Caucasian. This receptor was taken from a woman younger than 30 in good health. This table probably holds off-target reads from a library built for another chain. The sample taken for sequencing was memory (CD45RO+) T cells sorted from blood. The chain joins TRBV29-1 to TRBJ2-1; D is ambiguous. The CDR3 loop reads CSAAENNEQFF. For the CDR3, the DNA is TGCAGCGCTGCGGAAAACAATGAGCAGTTCTTC.